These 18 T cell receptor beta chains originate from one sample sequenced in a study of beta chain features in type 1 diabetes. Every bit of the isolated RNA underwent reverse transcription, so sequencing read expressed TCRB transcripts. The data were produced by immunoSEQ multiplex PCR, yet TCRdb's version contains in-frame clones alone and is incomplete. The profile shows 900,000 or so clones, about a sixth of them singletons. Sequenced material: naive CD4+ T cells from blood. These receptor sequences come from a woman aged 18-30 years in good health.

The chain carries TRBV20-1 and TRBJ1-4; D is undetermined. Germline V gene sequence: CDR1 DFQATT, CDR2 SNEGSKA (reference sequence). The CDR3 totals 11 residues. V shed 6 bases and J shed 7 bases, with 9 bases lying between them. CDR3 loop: CSARTSEKLFF. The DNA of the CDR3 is TGCAGTGCCAGGACCTCTGAAAAACTGTTTTTT.

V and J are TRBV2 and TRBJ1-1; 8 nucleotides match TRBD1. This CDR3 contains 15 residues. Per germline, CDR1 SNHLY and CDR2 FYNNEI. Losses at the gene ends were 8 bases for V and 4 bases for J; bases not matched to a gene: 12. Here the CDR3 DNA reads TGTGCCAGCGGCGCGCGAGGGACAGGCAGCACTGAAGCTTTCTTT. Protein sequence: CASGARGTGSTEAFF.

The CDR3 DNA sequence: TGTGCCAGCAGTAGGGGTTTTACAGATACGCAGTATTTT. Protein sequence: CASSRGFTDTQYF. This chain links TRBV2 with TRBJ2-3, with D possibly TRBD1 on 5 matching bases. CDR3 length: 13 residues. Germline CDR1 and CDR2: SNHLY and FYNNEI. V shed 5 bases and J shed 3 bases, with 9 bases lying between them.

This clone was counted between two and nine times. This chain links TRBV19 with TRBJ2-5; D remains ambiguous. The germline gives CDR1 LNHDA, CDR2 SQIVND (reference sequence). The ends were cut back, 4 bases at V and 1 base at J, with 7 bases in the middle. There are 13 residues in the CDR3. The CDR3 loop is CASSTQRQETQYF. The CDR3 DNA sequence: TGTGCCAGTAGTACTCAGCGCCAAGAGACCCAGTACTTC.

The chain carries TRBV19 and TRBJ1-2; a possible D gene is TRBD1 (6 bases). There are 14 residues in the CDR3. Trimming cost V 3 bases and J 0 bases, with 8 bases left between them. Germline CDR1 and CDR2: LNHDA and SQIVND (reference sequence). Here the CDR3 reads CASSIQGTNYGYTF. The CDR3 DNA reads TGTGCCAGTAGTATCCAGGGGACTAACTATGGCTACACCTTC.

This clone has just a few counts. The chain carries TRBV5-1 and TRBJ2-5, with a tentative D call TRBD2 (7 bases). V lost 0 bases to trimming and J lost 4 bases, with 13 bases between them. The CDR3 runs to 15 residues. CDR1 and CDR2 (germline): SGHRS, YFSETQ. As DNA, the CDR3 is TGCGCCAGCAGCTTGGCCAGAGGGGGGGCAGAGACCCAGTACTTC. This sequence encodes CASSLARGGAETQYF.

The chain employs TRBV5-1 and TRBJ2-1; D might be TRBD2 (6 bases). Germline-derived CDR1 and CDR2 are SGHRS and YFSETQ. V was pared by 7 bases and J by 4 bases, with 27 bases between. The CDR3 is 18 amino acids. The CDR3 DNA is TGCGCCAGCGGGTCAGGAGGGGTGAGCGGCCAACTTTACAATGAGCAGTTCTTC. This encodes CASGSGGVSGQLYNEQFF.

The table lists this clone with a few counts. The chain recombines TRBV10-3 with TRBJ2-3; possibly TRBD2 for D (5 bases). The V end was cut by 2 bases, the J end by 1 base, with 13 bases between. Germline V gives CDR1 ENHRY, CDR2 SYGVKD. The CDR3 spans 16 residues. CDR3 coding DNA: TGTGCCATCAGTGAGATGGTGGGAGCGGGCACAGATACGCAGTATTTT. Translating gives CAISEMVGAGTDTQYF.

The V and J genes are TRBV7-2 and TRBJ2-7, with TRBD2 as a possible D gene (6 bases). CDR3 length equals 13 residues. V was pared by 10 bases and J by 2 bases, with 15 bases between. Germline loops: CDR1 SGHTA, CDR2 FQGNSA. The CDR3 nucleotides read TGTGCCACCAACCGGGACTGGCCCTACGAGCAGTACTTC. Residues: CATNRDWPYEQYF. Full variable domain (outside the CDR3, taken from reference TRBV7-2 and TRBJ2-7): GAGVSQSPSNKVTEKGKDVELRCDPISGHTALYWYRQSLGQGLEFLIYFQGNSAPDKSGLPSDRFSAERTGGSVSTLTIQRTQQEDSAVYLCATNRDWPYEQYFGPGTRLTVT.

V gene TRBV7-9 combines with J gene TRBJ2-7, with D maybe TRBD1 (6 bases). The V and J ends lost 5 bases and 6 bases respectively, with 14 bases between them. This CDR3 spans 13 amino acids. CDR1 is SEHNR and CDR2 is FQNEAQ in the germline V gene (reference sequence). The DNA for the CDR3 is TGTGCCAGCAGCCTCCTACAGGGCGGCGAGCAGTACTTC. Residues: CASSLLQGGEQYF.

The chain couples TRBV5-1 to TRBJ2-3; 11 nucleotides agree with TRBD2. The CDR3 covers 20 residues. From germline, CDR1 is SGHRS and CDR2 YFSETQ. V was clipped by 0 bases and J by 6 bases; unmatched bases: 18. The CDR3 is CASSLGTSGTSGKKRDTQYF. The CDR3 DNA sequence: TGCGCCAGCAGCTTGGGAACATCCGGGACTAGCGGAAAGAAGAGGGATACGCAGTATTTT.

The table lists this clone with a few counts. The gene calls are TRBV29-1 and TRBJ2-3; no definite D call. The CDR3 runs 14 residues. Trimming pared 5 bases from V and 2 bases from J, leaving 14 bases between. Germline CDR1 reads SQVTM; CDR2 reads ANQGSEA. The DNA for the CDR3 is TGCAGCGTTCGGCAGTTGGATACCACAGATACGCAGTATTTT. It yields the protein CSVRQLDTTDTQYF.

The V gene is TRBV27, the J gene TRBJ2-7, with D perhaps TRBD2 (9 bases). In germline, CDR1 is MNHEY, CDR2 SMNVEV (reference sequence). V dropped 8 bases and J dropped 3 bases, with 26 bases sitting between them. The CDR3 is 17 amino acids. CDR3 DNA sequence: TGTGCCAGCGGCCTGGACAGGGCGAAGCGGGGGGTCTACGAGCAGTACTTC. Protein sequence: CASGLDRAKRGVYEQYF.

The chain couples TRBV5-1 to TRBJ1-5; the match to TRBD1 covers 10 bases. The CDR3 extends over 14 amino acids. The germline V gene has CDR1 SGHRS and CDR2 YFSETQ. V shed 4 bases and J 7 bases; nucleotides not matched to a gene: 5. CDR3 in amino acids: CASSPTGGTQPQHF. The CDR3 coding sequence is TGCGCCAGCAGCCCGACAGGGGGCACGCAGCCCCAGCATTTT.

DNA of the CDR3: TGTGCCAGTAGTATAGTTGGGCACTGGGAGCAGTTCTTC. Protein product: CASSIVGHWEQFF. This sequence joins TRBV19 and TRBJ2-1; D is uncertain. Per the germline V gene, CDR1 is LNHDA and CDR2 is SQIVND (reference sequence). The V end was cut by 1 base, the J end by 10 bases, with 11 bases between. There are 13 residues in the CDR3. Using reference TRBV19 and TRBJ2-1 for the parts outside the CDR3, the full variable domain is DGGITQSPKYLFRKEGQNVTLSCEQNLNHDAMYWYRQDPGQGLRLIYYSQIVNDFQKGDIAEGYSVSREKKESFPLTVTSAQKNPTAFYLCASSIVGHWEQFFGPGTRLTVL.

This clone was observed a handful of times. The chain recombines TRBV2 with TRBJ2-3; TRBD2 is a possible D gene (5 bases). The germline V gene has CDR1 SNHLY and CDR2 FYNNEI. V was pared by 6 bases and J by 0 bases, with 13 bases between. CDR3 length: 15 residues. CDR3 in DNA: TGTGCCAGCAGCCAGACTAACCCAAGCACAGATACGCAGTATTTT. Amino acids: CASSQTNPSTDTQYF. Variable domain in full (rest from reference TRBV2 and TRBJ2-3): EPEVTQTPSHQVTQMGQEVILRCVPISNHLYFYWYRQILGQKVEFLVSFYNNEISEKSEIFDDQFSVERPDGSNFTLKIRSTKLEDSAMYFCASSQTNPSTDTQYFGPGTRLTVL.

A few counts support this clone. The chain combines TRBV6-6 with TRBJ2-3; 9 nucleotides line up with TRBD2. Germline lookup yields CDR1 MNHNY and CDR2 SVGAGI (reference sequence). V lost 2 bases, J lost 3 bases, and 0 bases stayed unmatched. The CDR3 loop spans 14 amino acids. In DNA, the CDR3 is TGTGCCAGCAGTTACAGCGGGAGGACAGATACGCAGTATTTT. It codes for CASSYSGRTDTQYF.

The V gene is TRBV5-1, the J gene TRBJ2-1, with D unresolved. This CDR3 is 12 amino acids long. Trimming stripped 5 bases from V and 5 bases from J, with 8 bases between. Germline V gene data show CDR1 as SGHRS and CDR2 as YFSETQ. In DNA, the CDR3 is TGCGCCAGCAGTGGTCAGAACAATGAGCAGTTCTTC. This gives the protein CASSGQNNEQFF. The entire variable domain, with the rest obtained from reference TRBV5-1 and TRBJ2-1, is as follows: KAGVTQTPRYLIKTRGQQVTLSCSPISGHRSVSWYQQTPGQGLQFLFEYFSETQRNKGNFPGRFSGRQFSNSRSEMNVSTLELGDSALYLCASSGQNNEQFFGPGTRLTVL.